This TCR beta chain was retrieved from a study of lymphopenia after photon versus proton radiotherapy. Regarding the study as a whole: Post-nadir TCR diversity decline inversely tracked overall survival among those who died. After lymphocyte nadir, photon-treated repertoires showed oligoclonal expansion, especially CD8+ Temra.

Produced via immunoSEQ multiplex PCR; TCRdb's table is partial and in-frame only. The sample consists of about 25,000 clones, over 80% of them appearing once. This clone showed up just a few times. Its antigen is currently unknown. Germline V CDR1 and CDR2: SGHDT, YYEEEE. This CDR3 comprises 16 residues. After removal of 1 base from V and 0 bases from J, the junction contained 7 bases not matched to a gene. This receptor was taken from a man aged 50 or older with gastric cancer. The chain couples TRBV5-6 to TRBJ2-7; TRBD2 matches at 7 bases. Source: peripheral blood, taken from a patient treated with photon-based radiotherapy. For the CDR3, the DNA is TGTGCCAGCAGCTTGACGAGGGAGGGGATCTCCTACGAGCAGTACTTC. As protein: CASSLTREGISYEQYF.